This is a list of T cell receptor beta chains from one sample in a study of OX40 agonist ivuxolimab in advanced cancers. The assay was immunoSEQ multiplex PCR, and TCRdb's table has in-frame clones only and misses some. The sample gives tens of thousands of clones, 80% of which show up once; roughly 7% is in the top ten. Sequencing was performed on CD4+ or CD8+ T cells sorted from blood, taken in a trial of the OX40 agonist ivuxolimab. These receptors were obtained from an adult with an advanced solid tumor such as melanoma, head and neck, liver or kidney cancer. Each CDR3 is given with its conserved first and last residue. The order of the fields is V gene, D gene, clone size, J gene, CDR3 protein, CDR3 DNA. D genes are given only for firm matches. Rows may omit the clone size; those that give it use once, few, many or a size class.

V: TRBV2
D: TRBD1
size: few
J: TRBJ1-2
CDR3: CAIMTGGSGYTF
DNA: TGTGCCATAATGACAGGGGGCTCTGGCTACACCTTC

V: TRBV10-3
D: -
size: -
J: TRBJ1-1
CDR3: CAISDDNTEAFF
DNA: TGTGCCATCAGTGACGATAACACTGAAGCTTTCTTT

V: TRBV2
D: -
size: -
J: TRBJ1-5
CDR3: CASSEGRGGGIKPQHF
DNA: TGTGCCAGCAGTGAAGGGCGGGGGGGCGGCATCAAGCCCCAGCATTTT

V: TRBV10-1
D: TRBD1
size: once
J: TRBJ1-2
CDR3: CASSREQTGHYGYTF
DNA: TGCGCCAGCAGCCGCGAACAGACAGGGCACTATGGCTACACCTTC

V: TRBV19
D: -
size: once
J: TRBJ2-3
CDR3: CASSITGLPDTQYF
DNA: TGTGCCAGTAGTATAACGGGACTGCCTGATACGCAGTATTTT

V: TRBV27
D: -
size: -
J: TRBJ2-1
CDR3: CASSTLPGDEQFF
DNA: TGTGCCAGCAGTACGCTCCCAGGGGATGAGCAGTTCTTC

V: TRBV7-9
D: TRBD2
size: -
J: TRBJ2-1
CDR3: CASSRRTSGRSYNEQFF
DNA: TGTGCCAGCAGCAGAAGAACTAGCGGGAGATCCTACAATGAGCAGTTCTTC

V: TRBV14
D: -
size: few
J: TRBJ1-1
CDR3: CASSQAGALNTEAFF
DNA: TGTGCCAGCAGCCAAGCAGGGGCTCTTAACACTGAAGCTTTCTTT

V: TRBV7-9
D: -
size: -
J: TRBJ2-1
CDR3: CASSLVGSGNNEQFF
DNA: TGTGCCAGCAGCTTAGTAGGTAGCGGAAACAATGAGCAGTTCTTC

V: TRBV2
D: -
size: -
J: TRBJ2-1
CDR3: CASSELGLNEQFF
DNA: TGTGCCAGCAGTGAGCTAGGCCTAAATGAGCAGTTCTTC

V: TRBV11-2
D: TRBD1
size: -
J: TRBJ2-1
CDR3: CASSRREGQGYNEQFF
DNA: TGTGCCAGCAGCCGCCGAGAGGGACAGGGGTACAATGAGCAGTTCTTC

V: TRBV18
D: TRBD1
size: -
J: TRBJ1-4
CDR3: CASSEDRGNEKLFF
DNA: TGTGCCAGCTCAGAGGACAGGGGTAATGAAAAACTGTTTTTT

V: TRBV6-6
D: -
size: few
J: TRBJ2-1
CDR3: CASSYYSGNEQFF
DNA: TGTGCCAGCAGTTATTATAGCGGCAATGAGCAGTTCTTC

V: TRBV14
D: TRBD2
size: once
J: TRBJ2-1
CDR3: CASSPSGGLVNEQFF
DNA: TGTGCCAGCAGCCCGTCCGGAGGACTAGTTAATGAGCAGTTCTTC

V: TRBV30
D: TRBD2
size: -
J: TRBJ2-1
CDR3: CAWSRLAGGEQFF
DNA: TGTGCCTGGAGTCGGCTAGCGGGAGGTGAGCAGTTCTTC

V: TRBV5-1
D: TRBD1
size: -
J: TRBJ2-1
CDR3: CASSPDRDSYNEQFF
DNA: TGCGCCAGCAGCCCCGACAGGGATTCCTACAATGAGCAGTTCTTC

V: TRBV7-2
D: -
size: once
J: TRBJ1-6
CDR3: CASSSSSYNSPLHF
DNA: TGTGCCAGCAGCTCGAGCTCCTATAATTCACCCCTCCACTTT